Included here is one T cell receptor beta chain sequence, with context. The antigen is not known. The data originate from a study of shared clonotypes between healthy human individuals. Study-level points and caveats: A limitation of the genetic and exposure-history diversity represented arose from few donors. Non-shared clonotypes had lower generation probabilities than clonotypes shared by all four sorted-subset donors. On the whole, naive subsets had larger estimated richness than memory subsets had. Among donors, clonotype sharing was expected to be affected by sequencing depth.

Here immunoSEQ multiplex PCR was the method, and the copy in TCRdb shows in-frame clones only, minus some. Of approximately 2.5 million clones in the sample, approximately 92% are singletons; the top ten hold more than 0.12%. V lost 0 bases and J lost 3, with 9 bases in between. Germline-derived CDR1 and CDR2 are MNHEY and SVGAGI. The CDR3 has 14 amino acids. The V call is TRBV6-5, the J call TRBJ2-7; the D call may be TRBD1 or TRBD2 (6 bases each). The clonotype comes from a man younger than 35 in good health. Sequenced: naive CD4+ T cells sorted from blood. Subset given: CD45RA+ positively selected. In DNA, the CDR3 is TGTGCCAGCAGTTACTCACGGGGGCACTACGAGCAGTACTTC. Translating gives CASSYSRGHYEQYF.